This TCR beta chain appears in the sequencing data of a study of graft-versus-host responses after intestinal transplantation. Sequencing used immunoSEQ multiplex PCR; TCRdb keeps in-frame clones, though not all of them. In the table there are approximately 11,000 clones, about 94% of which are singletons. The ends were cut back, 0 bases at V and 4 bases at J, with 7 bases in the middle. The CDR3 consists of 13 residues. CDR1 and CDR2 from the germline V gene are SGHRS and YFSETQ. The sequence was collected from a human patient who received an intestinal transplant, so some T cells may come from the graft donor. Sequencing was performed on PBMCs, taken approximately 110 days after intestinal transplant. The genes are TRBV5-1 and TRBJ1-2; D is unclear. CDR3 bases: TGCGCCAGCAGCTTGGACGCCGCCTATGGCTACACCTTC. This codes for CASSLDAAYGYTF.